This T cell receptor beta chain was recorded in a study of blood T cell repertoires in COVID-19. Whole-study context: COVID-19 samples collected from the United States, Italy and Spain covered acute and convalescent phases.

Germline lookup yields CDR1 GTSNPN and CDR2 SVGIG (reference sequence). This CDR3 has 14 amino acids. V dropped 4 bases and J dropped 4; count of bases not matched to a gene: 6. In the study's own analysis: Reference gene primer amplification in the assay estimated nucleated cell counts. TCRdb's table, derived via immunoSEQ multiplex PCR, lists solely in-frame clones and lacks some. V, J and clone size are those of that table, while D and trimming were read from the DNA. This sample has about 69,000 clones, with about 84% found just once. Enrolled during active infection, Seattle patients were then followed longitudinally.

The sequence was obtained from a man over 45 with COVID-19, enrolled during active disease. Sequencing was carried out using peripheral blood. This chain links TRBV30 with TRBJ2-1; TRBD1 matches 8 bases. CDR3 sequence reads: CAWTYGQGYNEQFF. The CDR3 DNA reads as TGTGCCTGGACCTATGGACAGGGTTACAATGAGCAGTTCTTC.